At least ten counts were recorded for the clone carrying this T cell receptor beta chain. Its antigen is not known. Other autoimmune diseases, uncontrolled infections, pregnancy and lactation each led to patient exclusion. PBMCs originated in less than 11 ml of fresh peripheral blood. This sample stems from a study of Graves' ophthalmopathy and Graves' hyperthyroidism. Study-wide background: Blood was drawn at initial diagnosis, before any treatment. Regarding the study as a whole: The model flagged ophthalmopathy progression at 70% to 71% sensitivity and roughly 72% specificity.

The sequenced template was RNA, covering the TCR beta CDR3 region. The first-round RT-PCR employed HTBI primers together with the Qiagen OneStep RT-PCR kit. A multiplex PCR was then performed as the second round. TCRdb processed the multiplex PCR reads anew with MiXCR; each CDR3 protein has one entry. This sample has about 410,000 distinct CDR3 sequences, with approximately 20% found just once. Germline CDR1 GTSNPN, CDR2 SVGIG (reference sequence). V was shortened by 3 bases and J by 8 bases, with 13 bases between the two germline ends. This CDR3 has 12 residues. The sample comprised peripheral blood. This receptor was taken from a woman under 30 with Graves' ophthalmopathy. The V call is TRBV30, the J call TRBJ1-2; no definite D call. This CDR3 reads CAWRPESSGYTF. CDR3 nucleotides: TGTGCCTGGAGACCAGAATCCTCCGGCTACACCTTC.